The 10 T cell receptor beta chains below were found in one sample sequenced in a study of blood T cell repertoires in COVID-19. The protocol was immunoSEQ multiplex PCR, while the TCRdb copy is restricted to in-frame clones and leaves out a portion. Of tens of thousands of clones listed, about 80% were seen once; the top ten hold around two fifths. Specimen: peripheral blood. These receptors were collected from an elderly man with acute or convalescent COVID-19.

CDR3 in amino acids: CASSLGYLGSAYQETQYF. CDR3 nucleotide sequence: TGTGCCAGCAGCTTAGGGTATTTGGGCAGTGCGTACCAAGAGACCCAGTACTTC. This chain links TRBV7-3 with TRBJ2-5; D call uncertain. CDR1 is SGHTA and CDR2 is FQGTGA in the germline V gene. The CDR3 has 18 amino acids. The V end was cut by 2 bases, the J end by 0 bases, with 19 bases between.

The chain uses TRBV6-2 or TRBV6-3 and TRBJ1-2; maybe TRBD1 (5 bases). This CDR3 spans 12 amino acids. The V gene's germline CDR1 is MNHEY and CDR2 SVGEGT. Deletions cut 0 bases from V and 8 bases from J, with 7 bases between. This CDR3 reads CASSYSREGYTF. Written as DNA, the CDR3 is TGTGCCAGCAGTTACTCCAGGGAAGGCTACACCTTC.

This clone was counted between two and nine times. V is TRBV6-6 and J is TRBJ1-3, with 10 bases lining up with TRBD1. After removal of 2 bases from V and 4 bases from J, the junction contained 2 bases not matched to a gene. From germline, CDR1 is MNHNY and CDR2 SVGAGI (reference sequence). This CDR3 is built from 15 residues. DNA of the CDR3: TGTGCCAGCAGTTACCCGACAGGGGGCGGAAACACCATATATTTT. This translates into CASSYPTGGGNTIYF.

This sequence joins TRBV7-9 and TRBJ2-2; D is undetermined. The CDR3 has 14 residues. Germline V gene data show CDR1 as SEHNR and CDR2 as FQNEAQ (reference sequence). With 2 bases removed from V and 6 bases from J, the gap between germline ends came to 10 bases. The chain's CDR3 is CASSLRQAPGELFF. The CDR3 DNA reads as TGTGCCAGCAGCTTACGTCAGGCCCCCGGGGAGCTGTTTTTT.

The chain couples TRBV7-2 to TRBJ2-2, with 8 positions matching TRBD1. V lost 5 bases and J lost 4; bases outside the gene matches: 6. Germline V CDR1 and CDR2: SGHTA, FQGNSA. CDR3 size: 15 residues. CDR3 amino acids: CASSGHQGATGELFF. Written as DNA, the CDR3 is TGTGCCAGCAGCGGACACCAGGGGGCCACCGGGGAGCTGTTTTTT. Full variable domain (missing parts from reference TRBV7-2 and TRBJ2-2): GAGVSQSPSNKVTEKGKDVELRCDPISGHTALYWYRQSLGQGLEFLIYFQGNSAPDKSGLPSDRFSAERTGGSVSTLTIQRTQQEDSAVYLCASSGHQGATGELFFGEGSRLTVL.

This clone appeared a single time. The rearrangement links TRBV29-1 to TRBJ2-2, with 8 bases that match TRBD1. The CDR3 covers 12 residues. Germline V CDR1 and CDR2: SQVTM, ANQGSEA. The V segment lost 4 bases and the J segment 8 bases; nucleotides outside the gene matches: 3. CDR3 DNA: TGCAGCGTTGCAGGGGGCGAAGGGGAGCTGTTTTTT. It specifies CSVAGGEGELFF.

The V and J genes are TRBV6-5 and TRBJ2-7; D is unclear. V lost 6 bases to trimming and J lost 0 bases, with 15 bases between them. This CDR3 is built from 15 residues. Germline V gene sequence: CDR1 MNHEY, CDR2 SVGAGI. The CDR3 bases are TGTGCCAGCAGACGGAGCAGATTTTCCTCCTACGAGCAGTACTTC. Amino acids: CASRRSRFSSYEQYF.

CDR3 sequence (DNA): TGTGCCACCAGTGTTCAGGGGGCGGACGGCTACACCTTC. Amino acid sequence: CATSVQGADGYTF. The chain joins TRBV24-1 to TRBJ1-2; 8 bases fit TRBD1. The CDR3 totals 13 residues. Germline V gene lookup returns CDR1 KGHDR and CDR2 SFDVKD. V lost 5 bases to trimming and J lost 8 bases; unmatched junction nucleotides: 6.

V usage is TRBV6-5 and J usage is TRBJ1-6, with 7 positions matching TRBD1. CDR3 length: 14 residues. Germline V lookup: CDR1 MNHEY, CDR2 SVGAGI. J was trimmed by 0 bases and V by 9 bases; bases with no gene match: 2. Here the CDR3 DNA reads TGTGCCAGTGGGGACAGCTCCTATAATTCACCCCTCCACTTT. This gives the protein CASGDSSYNSPLHF.

The gene calls are TRBV18 and TRBJ1-1; 7 nucleotides agree with TRBD1. Germline V gene lookup returns CDR1 KGHSH and CDR2 LQKENI. The CDR3 loop spans 16 amino acids. With V trimmed by 5 bases and J by 6 bases, 15 bases remained unmatched. CDR3 nucleotides: TGTGCCAGCTCAGCCACCTACAACAGGGGACGGGCTGAAGCTTTCTTT. It translates to CASSATYNRGRAEAFF. Full variable domain (remainder filled in from reference TRBV18 and TRBJ1-1): NAGVMQNPRHLVRRRGQEARLRCSPMKGHSHVYWYRQLPEEGLKFMVYLQKENIIDESGMPKERFSAEFPKEGPSILRIQQVVRGDSAAYFCASSATYNRGRAEAFFGQGTRLTVV.